This T cell receptor (beta chain) emerged from a study of human T cells and chemical hapten exposure. The table lists this clonotype with a few counts. The antigen is undetermined. Whole-study results and caveats: The number of TCRs over 1 in 1000 frequency stayed unchanged after DPC.

TCRdb used MiXCR to reprocess the RACE reads, holding one entry per CDR3 protein. The data contain under 75,000 distinct CDR3 sequences, more than 9.5% of them singletons. CDR3 length: 15 amino acids. The V end lost 6 bases, the J end lost 0 bases, and 9 bases lay between the germline ends. Germline V gene data show CDR1 as MNHEY and CDR2 as SVGEGT. Documented time point: patch test 3, about 24 weeks after DPC sensitization. Regarding treatment: therapeutic diphenylcyclopropenone sensitization with weekly scalp DPC. Whole blood that had not been fractionated was the source of extracted total RNA. The J gene is TRBJ2-6, the V gene TRBV6-2 or TRBV6-3; D possibly corresponds to TRBD2 (5 bases). This receptor was obtained from a woman aged 45-60 years with alopecia areata. Some clones in this sample may be carry-over from other donors' samples. This material consisted of whole blood, taken in connection with sensitization to the hapten diphenylcyclopropenone (DPC). Written as DNA, the CDR3 is TGTGCCAGCAGACCCGGGGTCTCTGGGGCCAACGTCCTGACTTTC. It codes for CASRPGVSGANVLTF.